This is a list of T cell receptor beta chains from one sample in a study of shared clonotypes between healthy human individuals. Profiling relied on immunoSEQ multiplex PCR, and the TCRdb table lists in-frame clones only, not all of them. The repertoire includes about half a million clones, around 75% of them detected once, and approximately 13% sits in the top ten. Sequences were obtained from PBMCs. The receptors were gathered from a woman aged 40 to 50 in good health. Some clones in this sample may be carry-over from other donors' samples. Both conserved end residues are part of each CDR3. A D gene is named only where the DNA matches it firmly. Rows may omit the clone size; those that give it use once, few, many or a size class.

clone size | J gene | CDR3 length | D gene | V gene | CDR3 DNA | CDR3 protein
NA | TRBJ2-3 | 15 | NA | TRBV7-9 | TGTGCCAGCAGCGACGGACGTCCTTCGGGAGATACGCAGTATTTT | CASSDGRPSGDTQYF
few | TRBJ2-7 | 17 | TRBD2 | TRBV7-9 | TGTGCCAGCAGCTTGGGTGGCGTCGGGGGGAACCCCTACGAGCAGTACTTC | CASSLGGVGGNPYEQYF
few | TRBJ1-4 | 12 | NA | TRBV29-1 | TGCAGCGTTGAAGGGAATAATGAAAAACTGTTTTTT | CSVEGNNEKLFF
NA | TRBJ1-2 | 14 | NA | TRBV30 | TGTGCCTGGACCGAAGGGGGGGGTTTATATGGCTACACCTTC | CAWTEGGGLYGYTF
NA | TRBJ2-5 | 13 | NA | TRBV7-8 | TGTGCCAGCAGGCGCCCGTTAGAAGAGACCCAGTACTTC | CASRRPLEETQYF
NA | TRBJ2-5 | 13 | NA | TRBV5-4 | TGTGCCAGCAGCTTGGACACCCCGGAGACCCAGTACTTC | CASSLDTPETQYF
NA | TRBJ2-3 | 18 | NA | TRBV9 | TGTGCCAGCAGCGCCCACCCACGGGAGCTGGTCAGCACAGATACGCAGTATTTT | CASSAHPRELVSTDTQYF
NA | TRBJ1-4 | 14 | TRBD1 | TRBV18 | TGTGCCAGCTCCGACGTTGGGACAGGCCTAAAACTGTTTTTT | CASSDVGTGLKLFF
few | TRBJ2-7 | 16 | TRBD1 | TRBV4-1 | TGCGCCAGCAGCCAAAAGGTAGGACAGGGACCCTACGAGCAGTACTTC | CASSQKVGQGPYEQYF
NA | TRBJ2-7 | 14 | NA | TRBV30 | TGTGCCTGGAGTAGGGGGGCCTCACTGAACGAGCAGTACTTC | CAWSRGASLNEQYF
NA | TRBJ2-3 | 12 | NA | TRBV2 | TGTGCCACCCAGACAGATACAGATACGCAGTATTTT | CATQTDTDTQYF
NA | TRBJ2-2 | 15 | NA | TRBV7-6 | TGTGCCAGCAGCTTAGGCGGCGGATTCACCGGGGAGCTGTTTTTT | CASSLGGGFTGELFF
NA | TRBJ2-7 | 14 | NA | TRBV6-5 | TGTGCCAGCAGTTACAGAGGGGGTCCCTACGAGCAGTACTTC | CASSYRGGPYEQYF
NA | TRBJ1-1 | 15 | TRBD1 | TRBV10-3 | TGTGCCATCAGTGAGGGCAGGGGGTCCAACACTGAAGCTTTCTTT | CAISEGRGSNTEAFF
NA | TRBJ2-1 | 12 | NA | TRBV7-9 | TGTGCCAGCAGCCCGCTACACAATGAGCAGTTCTTC | CASSPLHNEQFF
NA | TRBJ2-7 | 16 | TRBD1 | TRBV11-2 | TGTGCCAGCAGCTCCCTCGGACAGGGGTCAGCCTACGAGCAGTACTTC | CASSSLGQGSAYEQYF
NA | TRBJ1-1 | 13 | NA | TRBV11-2 | TGTGCCAGCAGCAGGACACTGAACACTGAAGCTTTCTTT | CASSRTLNTEAFF
few | TRBJ1-1 | 16 | NA | TRBV27 | TGTGCCAGCAGTAGGGTTTTGGGGGGATCGGACACTGAAGCTTTCTTT | CASSRVLGGSDTEAFF
NA | TRBJ1-2 | 19 | TRBD1 | TRBV30 | TGTGCCTGGAGGGAACGGCCCCCCCCCGGGACAGGGGTCGACTATGGCTACACCTTC | CAWRERPPPGTGVDYGYTF
NA | TRBJ2-1 | 16 | NA | TRBV7-2 | TGTGCCAGCAGCTTAGTCGCGCGAGCGTCCTACAATGAGCAGTTCTTC | CASSLVARASYNEQFF
NA | TRBJ2-7 | 20 | NA | TRBV2 | TGTGCCAGCAGTGAAGCGCTTCATATAGGTCCGGGGCGATTCTCCTACGAGCAGTACTTC | CASSEALHIGPGRFSYEQYF
NA | TRBJ2-2 | 15 | NA | TRBV5-4 | TGTGCCAGCAGCTCGCTGACAGGGAGGGCCGGGGAGCTGTTTTTT | CASSSLTGRAGELFF
NA | TRBJ1-2 | 15 | NA | TRBV2 | TGTGCCAGCAGTGATGTCCTCGGTGGCGAGGGGGGCTACACCTTC | CASSDVLGGEGGYTF
NA | TRBJ1-2 | 13 | NA | TRBV19 | TGTGCCAGTGGCCCGGTCGGGGGGCTTGGCTACACCTTC | CASGPVGGLGYTF
NA | TRBJ2-3 | 13 | NA | TRBV6-1 | TGTGCCAGCAGGGGTACAAGCACAGATACGCAGTATTTT | CASRGTSTDTQYF
once | TRBJ2-2 | 15 | NA | TRBV18 | TGTGCCAGCTCCCCAGAGGTAGGAAACACCGGGGAGCTGTTTTTT | CASSPEVGNTGELFF
few | TRBJ2-2 | 15 | TRBD2 | TRBV19 | TGTGCCAGTAGTATGGTCGGGAGGGCCGTCGGGGAGCTGTTTTTT | CASSMVGRAVGELFF
NA | TRBJ2-7 | 15 | NA | TRBV7-2 | TGTGCCAGCAGCTTATTTCGGGACCCTCTTTACGAGCAGTACTTC | CASSLFRDPLYEQYF
few | TRBJ1-6 | 16 | NA | TRBV4-2 | TGTGCCAGCAGCCAAGTCGGGGGGCCAGCAAATTCACCCCTCCACTTT | CASSQVGGPANSPLHF
once | TRBJ2-4 | 17 | NA | TRBV7-2 | TGTGCCAGCAGCTTATCCTACAGGGTTAGTCCCCAAAACATTCAGTACTTC | CASSLSYRVSPQNIQYF
NA | TRBJ2-1 | 15 | TRBD2 | TRBV5-1 | TGCGCCAGCAGCTTGTTTACTAGCGAGGACAATGAGCAGTTCTTC | CASSLFTSEDNEQFF
NA | TRBJ1-3 | 16 | NA | TRBV28 | TGTGCCAGCAGTTTCACCATGGGGAACTCTGGAAACACCATATATTTT | CASSFTMGNSGNTIYF
NA | TRBJ2-2 | 17 | NA | TRBV5-1 | TGCGCCAGCAGCTTGGTACCCAGGGGCCCCGACACCGGGGAGCTGTTTTTT | CASSLVPRGPDTGELFF
NA | TRBJ2-7 | 15 | TRBD1 | TRBV28 | TGTGCCAGCAGTGCACCCGGGACAGGGTCTTACGAGCAGTACTTC | CASSAPGTGSYEQYF
NA | TRBJ2-3 | 15 | NA | TRBV28 | TGTGCCAGCAGTCCATGGGGGCTGAACACAGATACGCAGTATTTT | CASSPWGLNTDTQYF
NA | TRBJ2-1 | 15 | NA | TRBV15 | TGTGCCACCAGCAGAGATCCAGGACAGCTAGGAAGCCAGTTCTTC | CATSRDPGQLGSQFF
NA | TRBJ1-6 | 12 | NA | TRBV30 | TGTGCCTGGAGTGGGATAGGCTCACCCCTCCACTTT | CAWSGIGSPLHF
NA | TRBJ2-1 | 15 | NA | TRBV27 | TGTGCCAGCAGTCCGGGAGTAGGCTCCTACAATGAGCAGTTCTTC | CASSPGVGSYNEQFF
NA | TRBJ1-5 | 14 | NA | TRBV27 | TGTGCCAGCAGTTTACTGGGGGGCAATCAGCCCCAGCATTTT | CASSLLGGNQPQHF
NA | TRBJ2-5 | 15 | NA | TRBV27 | TGTGCCAGCAGCCCCATGAGAGGGGTCCAAGAGACCCAGTACTTC | CASSPMRGVQETQYF
NA | TRBJ2-1 | 12 | NA | TRBV10-2 | TGCGCCAGCAGTGTTGTCCTATCTGAGCAGTTCTTC | CASSVVLSEQFF
NA | TRBJ1-2 | 13 | NA | TRBV7-9 | TGTGCCAGCTCCTCAGGAGATAACTATGGCTACACCTTC | CASSSGDNYGYTF
NA | TRBJ2-7 | 12 | NA | TRBV18 | TGTGCCAGCTCACCGACAATCCACGAGCAGTACTTC | CASSPTIHEQYF
NA | TRBJ2-2 | 13 | NA | TRBV9 | TGTGCCAGCAGCGTAGGGACAACCGGGGAGCTGTTTTTT | CASSVGTTGELFF
once | TRBJ1-3 | 14 | NA | TRBV28 | TGTGCCAGCAGGACCCCAAATACTGGAAACACCATATATTTT | CASRTPNTGNTIYF
NA | TRBJ2-5 | 13 | NA | TRBV18 | TGTGCCAGCTCACCAGCCTTGCAAGAGACCCAGTACTTC | CASSPALQETQYF
NA | TRBJ2-7 | 14 | NA | TRBV30 | TGTGCCTGGAGTAACCTCCCTGAAACCTACGAGCAGTACTTC | CAWSNLPETYEQYF
NA | TRBJ1-1 | 13 | TRBD1 | TRBV6-1 | TGTGCCAGCAGCAGGGACAGGGGGTATGAAGCTTTCTTT | CASSRDRGYEAFF
few | TRBJ2-7 | 15 | TRBD2 | TRBV5-4 | TGTGCCAGCTCCTCACGGGCTAGCGGGAGTTACGAGCAGTACTTC | CASSSRASGSYEQYF
NA | TRBJ2-3 | 14 | TRBD2 | TRBV14 | TGTGCCAGCAGCCAAGGGACTAGCAGAGATACGCAGTATTTT | CASSQGTSRDTQYF